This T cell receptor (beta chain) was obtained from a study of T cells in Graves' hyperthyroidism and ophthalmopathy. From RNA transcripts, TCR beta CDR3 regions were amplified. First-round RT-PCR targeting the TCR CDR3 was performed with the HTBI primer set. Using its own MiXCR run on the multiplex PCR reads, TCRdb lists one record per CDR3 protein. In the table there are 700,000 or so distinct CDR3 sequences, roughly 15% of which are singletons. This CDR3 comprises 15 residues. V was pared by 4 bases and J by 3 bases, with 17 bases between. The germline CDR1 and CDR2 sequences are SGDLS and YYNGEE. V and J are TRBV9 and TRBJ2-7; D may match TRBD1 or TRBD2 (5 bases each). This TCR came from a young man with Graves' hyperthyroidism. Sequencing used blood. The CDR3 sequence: CASSPHGAARYEQYF. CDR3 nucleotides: TGTGCCAGCAGCCCCCACGGGGCAGCCCGCTACGAGCAGTACTTC.